Included here is one TCR beta chain sequence, with context. The antigen is unknown. This entry belongs to a study of T cell clones after liver transplantation. For the study at large: A pre-transplant mixed lymphocyte reaction with TCRbeta sequencing defined graft-donor-reactive clones followed in post-transplant blood. Graft-donor-reactive sequences were compared with third-party-reactive TCRbeta sequences from pre-transplant mixed lymphocyte reactions. Study-wide results and caveats: Donor-reactive sequences fell more than third party-reactive ones, suggesting partial deletion.

Sequencing was performed with immunoSEQ multiplex PCR; in TCRdb, only in-frame clones are kept and a portion is missing. The sample lists 99,000 or so clones, around 83% occurring once. The CDR3 length is 12 residues. Trimming shortened V by 2 bases and J by 3 bases, and 5 bases separated the two germline ends. Germline V gene sequence: CDR1 MDHEN, CDR2 SYDVKM. The TCR comes from a human donor who received a liver transplant. The sequenced sample was CD4+ T cells from blood, obtained before liver transplant. The chain couples TRBV28 to TRBJ2-7; tentatively, D is TRBD2 (5 bases). The CDR3 reads CASSLEGYEQYF. In nucleotides, the CDR3 is TGTGCCAGCAGTTTAGAGGGCTACGAGCAGTACTTC.